The present T cell receptor beta chain was sequenced within a study of OX40 agonist ivuxolimab in advanced cancers. Study-wide background: The dose of intravenous ivuxolimab that patients received every 2 weeks ranged from 0.01 to 10 mg/kg.

Measured with immunoSEQ multiplex PCR; TCRdb has only the in-frame clones, and not every one. Counted here are under 85,000 clones, 85% to 95% occurring once; the ten biggest clones make up 11%. Per germline, CDR1 SGHTS and CDR2 YDEGEE. Trimming removed 1 base from V and 0 bases from J; junction bases left unmatched: 6. The CDR3 contains 16 residues. The J gene is TRBJ1-1, the V gene TRBV5-8, with 7 bases that match TRBD1. The sequence was obtained from an adult with an advanced solid tumor such as melanoma, head and neck, liver or kidney cancer. The specimen was CD4+ or CD8+ T cells sorted from blood, collected in a trial of the OX40 agonist ivuxolimab. CDR3 DNA: TGTGCCAGCAGCTTGCCGAGGGGGCTAATGAACACTGAAGCTTTCTTT. This sequence encodes CASSLPRGLMNTEAFF.